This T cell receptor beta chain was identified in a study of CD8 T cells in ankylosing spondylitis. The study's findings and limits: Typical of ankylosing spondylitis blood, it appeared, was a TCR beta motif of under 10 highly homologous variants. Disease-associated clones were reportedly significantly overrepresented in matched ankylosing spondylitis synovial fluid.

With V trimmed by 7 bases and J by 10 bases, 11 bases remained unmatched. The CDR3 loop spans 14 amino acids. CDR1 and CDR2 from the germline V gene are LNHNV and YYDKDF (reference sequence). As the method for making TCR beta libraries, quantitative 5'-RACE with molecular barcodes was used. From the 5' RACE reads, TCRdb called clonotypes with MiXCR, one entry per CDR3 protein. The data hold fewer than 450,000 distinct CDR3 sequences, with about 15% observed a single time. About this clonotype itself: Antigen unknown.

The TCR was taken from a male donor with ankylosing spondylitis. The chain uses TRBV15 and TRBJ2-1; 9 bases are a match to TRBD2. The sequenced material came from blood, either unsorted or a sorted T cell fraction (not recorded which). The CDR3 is CATNQRGAWEEQFF. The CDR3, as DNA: TGTGCCACCAATCAGCGGGGGGCCTGGGAAGAGCAGTTCTTC.